A selection of T cell receptor beta chains follows, all from one sample in a study of blood T cells in healthy people across ages. MiXCR was run by TCRdb on the 5' RACE reads, yielding one entry per CDR3 protein. Among about 670,000 distinct CDR3 sequences listed, over 40% were seen once. Sequencing used blood. Source of these receptors: an elderly man in good health. CDR3s include the opening cysteine and the closing phenylalanine or tryptophan. A D gene is named only where the DNA matches it firmly. Part of the rows lack a size; the others show once, few, many or a class for expanded clones.

j_call	v_call	d_call	clone_size	cdr3_nt	cdr3_aa
TRBJ2-2	TRBV7-2	-	-	TGTGCCAGCAGCTTAGCGGGAGGTGGTGGGACCGGGGAGCTGTTTTTT	CASSLAGGGGTGELFF
TRBJ2-2	TRBV11-2	-	-	TGTGCCAGCAGCTTATGGCCGCCAGGCGTGAACACCGGGGAGCTGTTTTTT	CASSLWPPGVNTGELFF
TRBJ2-7	TRBV20-1	-	few	TGCAGTGTCCGTGGGAGTAGGGTTGACGAGCAGTACTTC	CSVRGSRVDEQYF
TRBJ2-4	TRBV6-1	-	few	TGTGCCAGCAGTCCCCCCGGAGCATGGGGAGCCAAAAACATTCAGTACTTC	CASSPPGAWGAKNIQYF
TRBJ2-1	TRBV7-2	-	-	TGTGCCAGCAGCTTAAGACAGTACACTGAGCAGTTCTTC	CASSLRQYTEQFF
TRBJ1-2	TRBV25-1	-	-	TGTGCCAGCGGATCCGGGACAACCTATGGCTACACCTTC	CASGSGTTYGYTF
TRBJ2-7	TRBV20-1	TRBD1	few	TGCAGTGCTAGACCCCGGGACAGGGCTTACGAGCAGTACTTC	CSARPRDRAYEQYF
TRBJ1-3	TRBV7-8	-	-	TGTGCCAGCAGCTTAGCGCGTCCCGTCTCTGGAAACACCATATATTTT	CASSLARPVSGNTIYF
TRBJ2-7	TRBV7-8	-	-	TGTGCCAGCAGCTTATTGGGGCATAGCGGACTAAGCTCCTACAATGAGCAGTACTTC	CASSLLGHSGLSSYNEQYF
TRBJ2-7	TRBV20-1	-	few	TGCAGTGCTAGAATCCAGGGTTACGAGCAGTACTTC	CSARIQGYEQYF
TRBJ2-7	TRBV5-1	TRBD2	-	TGCGCCAGCAGAACATACCCCGGACTAGCGGACTACGAGCAGTACTTC	CASRTYPGLADYEQYF
TRBJ2-7	TRBV30	TRBD2	few	TGTGCCTGGAGTGCACGCGGGACTAGCGGAGGTTACGAGCAGTACTTC	CAWSARGTSGGYEQYF
TRBJ1-4	TRBV10-3	TRBD1	-	TGTGCCATCAGTCAGGGACAGGGCGAAAAACTGTTTTTT	CAISQGQGEKLFF
TRBJ1-2	TRBV3-1	-	-	TGTGCCAGCAGCCAAGATCCGAACGGACTTTCTGGCTACACCTTC	CASSQDPNGLSGYTF
TRBJ2-7	TRBV20-1	TRBD1	few	TGCAGTGCTAGACAGGGGGCACTGTCCTACGAGCAGTACTTC	CSARQGALSYEQYF
TRBJ1-1	TRBV6-1	-	few	TGTGCCAGCAGTGAAGCGCGGGGGACTGAAGCTTTCTTT	CASSEARGTEAFF
TRBJ1-4	TRBV3-1	-	-	TGTGCCAGCAGCCAAGGGCGGATTAATGAGAAACTGTTTTTT	CASSQGRINEKLFF
TRBJ2-3	TRBV12-3/TRBV12-4	-	many	TGTGCCAGCAGTTTAGGACTACGCACAGATACGCAGTATTTT	CASSLGLRTDTQYF
TRBJ1-5	TRBV2	-	few	TGTGCCAGCAGTGATAGGGTGAGGGGCAATCAGCCCCAGCATTTT	CASSDRVRGNQPQHF
TRBJ2-5	TRBV5-4	-	-	TGTGCCAGCAGCGAGTCTGGGTTGGATGAGCAGTACTTC	CASSESGLDEQYF
TRBJ2-7	TRBV5-1	-	-	TGCGCCAGCAGCTTGGGGACAGACTTATACGAGCAGTACTTC	CASSLGTDLYEQYF
TRBJ2-5	TRBV19	TRBD1	once	TGTGCCAGTAGTATGTTTGGGGGACAGTACCGGGGGACCCAGTACTTC	CASSMFGGQYRGTQYF
TRBJ2-3	TRBV20-1	TRBD2	few	TGCAGTGCTAGAGATGAGGCTAGCGGGAGAAATACGCAGTATTTT	CSARDEASGRNTQYF
TRBJ2-7	TRBV2	-	-	TGTGCCAGCAGGCGAGGGAGTGACGGCGAGCAGTACTTC	CASRRGSDGEQYF
TRBJ2-3	TRBV11-3	-	-	TGTGCCAGCAGCTTAGATTGGCTAGCCACCACAGATACGCAGTATTTT	CASSLDWLATTDTQYF
TRBJ2-3	TRBV4-2	TRBD1	few	TGTGCCAGCAGCCAATCCCGGGCCGGGACAGGGTTTTCTGATACGCAGTATTTT	CASSQSRAGTGFSDTQYF
TRBJ2-3	TRBV7-2	TRBD2	many	TGTGCCAGCAGCTCGCGGACTAGCGGGGGTTTAAAAGATACGCAGTATTTT	CASSSRTSGGLKDTQYF
TRBJ2-3	TRBV6-1	TRBD1	once	TGTGCCTGCAGTACACAGGGGGCCTTGGCAGGGATACCAGATACGCAGTATTTT	CACSTQGALAGIPDTQYF
TRBJ1-4	TRBV6-2/TRBV6-3	-	-	TGTGCCAGCAGTTACCGCGGCGGGGGCACTAATGAAAAACTGTTTTTT	CASSYRGGGTNEKLFF
TRBJ2-2	TRBV27	-	-	TGTGCCAGCAGTTTATCCTTTTCGAACACCGGGGAGCTGTTTTTT	CASSLSFSNTGELFF
TRBJ2-4	TRBV7-2	-	-	TGTGCCAGCAGCTCCCAGGGGACTCTAGCCAAAAACATTCAGTACTTC	CASSSQGTLAKNIQYF
TRBJ2-3	TRBV21-1	-	few	TGTGCCAGCAGCAAGGGGAGAGGCAAGGAGTATACGCAGTATTTT	CASSKGRGKEYTQYF